One sample yielded the 16 T cell receptor beta chains listed below, sequenced in a study of CD8+ T cells in alopecia areata. It was cDNA, reverse transcribed from extracted RNA, that served as the sequencing template. TCRdb's copy holds only in-frame clones and misses some; the assay was immunoSEQ multiplex PCR. The table includes about 200,000 clones, more than 50% detected once. Sequencing was carried out using CD8+ T cells sorted from blood. Receptors were obtained from a human donor in good health.

Only one count was recorded for this clone. This chain joins TRBV11-2 and TRBJ1-2, with D maybe TRBD1 (6 bases). The CDR3 spans 14 residues. The germline V and J ends were trimmed by 5 bases and 6 bases, with 16 bases remaining between them. Germline loops: CDR1 SGHAT, CDR2 FQNNGV. CDR3 in amino acids: CASSPRQVGHGYTF. CDR3 bases: TGTGCCAGCAGCCCTAGACAGGTCGGGCATGGCTACACCTTC.

The J gene is TRBJ1-5, the V gene TRBV4-1; D ambiguous. The V gene lost 2 bases and the J gene lost 5 bases, with 7 bases spanning the gap. Germline assignment: CDR1 MGHRA and CDR2 YSYEKL. The CDR3 runs 13 residues. The CDR3 nucleotides are TGCGCCAGCAGCCAACTAGATCATCAGCCCCAGCATTTT. Translation gives CASSQLDHQPQHF.

The V and J genes are TRBV5-1 and TRBJ2-3; 10 nucleotides match TRBD1. This CDR3 spans 16 amino acids. Per germline, CDR1 SGHRS and CDR2 YFSETQ. The trim removed 3 bases at V and 9 bases at J, leaving 13 bases unmatched. The CDR3 coding sequence is TGCGCCAGCAGCTCCGCCTCTCGACAGGGGGCAGGCACGCAGTATTTT. Translated, it gives CASSSASRQGAGTQYF.

The rearrangement links TRBV7-3 to TRBJ1-6; the D is unclear. V dropped 1 base and J dropped 9 bases, with 7 bases sitting between them. CDR3 length: 13 amino acids. The V gene's germline CDR1 is SGHTA and CDR2 FQGTGA. The CDR3 DNA follows: TGTGCCAGCAGCTTAAGACGGATTTCACCCCTCCACTTT. Encoded protein: CASSLRRISPLHF.

The J gene is TRBJ1-1, the V gene TRBV9; a possible D gene is TRBD1 (6 bases). Germline CDR1 is SGDLS and CDR2 is YYNGEE. The CDR3 has 14 amino acids. Trimming stripped 4 bases from V and 3 bases from J, with 13 bases between. This CDR3 is CASSKRQDHTEAFF. The CDR3 DNA is TGTGCCAGCAGCAAACGACAGGACCACACTGAAGCTTTCTTT.

This chain links TRBV29-1 with TRBJ2-5, with TRBD2 as a possible D gene (5 bases). CDR1 SQVTM and CDR2 ANQGSEA come from the germline V gene. The germline V and J ends were trimmed by 4 bases and 2 bases, with 14 bases remaining between them. This CDR3 region has 14 residues. This CDR3 reads CSVGNQRSQETQYF. The DNA of the CDR3 is TGCAGCGTTGGGAATCAGCGGAGTCAAGAGACCCAGTACTTC.

The chain couples TRBV27 to TRBJ1-3, with D uncertain. CDR1 and CDR2 (germline): MNHEY, SMNVEV (reference sequence). The V end lost 5 bases, the J end lost 1 base, and 9 bases lay between the germline ends. The CDR3 totals 14 residues. The CDR3: CASSISGSGNTIYF. DNA of the CDR3: TGTGCCAGCAGTATCTCAGGTTCTGGAAACACCATATATTTT.

The chain recombines TRBV6-5 with TRBJ2-3, with D perhaps matching TRBD1 (5 bases). The CDR3 length is 16 residues. Germline V CDR1 and CDR2: MNHEY, SVGAGI. V was cut by 2 bases and J by 4 bases, with 16 bases left in between. The CDR3 loop is CASSYNTRADPDTQYF. As DNA, the CDR3 is TGTGCCAGCAGTTACAACACCAGGGCGGACCCAGATACGCAGTATTTT.

In its sample, this clone was seen once. CDR3 nucleotides: TGCGCCAGCAGCTTGGCCTTAGCCGGGACTAGGGAGAGGGAGACCCAGTACTTC. Its protein product is CASSLALAGTRERETQYF. The chain joins TRBV5-1 to TRBJ2-5; 8 bases agree with TRBD2. The V and J ends lost 0 bases and 5 bases, in that order; junction bases with no gene match: 15. The CDR3 is 18 residues long. Per the germline V gene, CDR1 is SGHRS and CDR2 is YFSETQ.

The chain links TRBV29-1 to TRBJ2-7; D possibly corresponds to TRBD2 (6 bases). V was trimmed by 6 bases and J by 5 bases, leaving 20 bases between them. The CDR3 extends over 14 amino acids. Germline CDR1 reads SQVTM; CDR2 reads ANQGSEA. CDR3 region: CSVVGVGGVDEQYF. In nucleotides, the CDR3 is TGCAGCGTCGTCGGTGTGGGGGGTGTGGACGAGCAGTACTTC.

CDR3 coding DNA: TGTGCCAGCAGCCCCACAGGGGGCTCCCTCTTTGAGCCCCAGCATTTT. This translates into CASSPTGGSLFEPQHF. The chain uses TRBV5-8 and TRBJ1-5, with 9 bases aligning to TRBD1. Losses at the gene ends were 4 bases for V and 8 bases for J; bases not matched to a gene: 13. Germline V lookup: CDR1 SGHTS, CDR2 YDEGEE. The CDR3 totals 16 residues.

This chain connects TRBV13 to TRBJ1-5; D not certain. This CDR3 has 12 residues. The germline V and J ends were trimmed by 0 bases and 4 bases, with 1 base remaining between them. CDR1 is PRHDT and CDR2 is FYEKMQ in the germline V gene (reference sequence). The CDR3, as DNA: TGTGCCAGCAGCTTAGGTAATCAGCCCCAGCATTTT. Translating gives CASSLGNQPQHF.

This clone was counted a few times. The chain carries TRBV10-2 and TRBJ1-2; 8 nucleotides line up with TRBD1. With 7 bases clipped from V and 6 bases from J, the junction kept 10 bases outside the gene matches. This CDR3 contains 14 residues. CDR1 and CDR2 from the germline V gene are WSHSY and SAAADI. CDR3 sequence: CASTEMDRENGYTF. The CDR3, as DNA: TGCGCCAGCACCGAGATGGACAGGGAGAATGGCTACACCTTC.

The chain employs TRBV29-1 and TRBJ1-2; no clear D. The germline V gene has CDR1 SQVTM and CDR2 ANQGSEA. V lost 6 bases and J 4 bases, leaving 9 bases between the germline ends. The CDR3 totals 11 residues. Here the CDR3 reads CSVLQSYGYTF. In DNA, the CDR3 is TGCAGCGTCTTACAGTCCTATGGCTACACCTTC.

The chain recombines TRBV6-5 with TRBJ1-5; a weak D match, TRBD1 (5 bases). Germline CDR1 reads MNHEY; CDR2 reads SVGAGI. This CDR3 region has 14 residues. Deletions cut 6 bases from V and 7 bases from J, with 16 bases between. In DNA form, the CDR3 reads TGTGCCAGCAGCGCCGGGACCTCGGGGCAGCCCCAGCATTTT. Translation: CASSAGTSGQPQHF.

The chain combines TRBV29-1 with TRBJ2-7; weak D call: TRBD1 (6 bases). The CDR3 contains 14 residues. CDR1 is SQVTM and CDR2 is ANQGSEA in the germline V gene. With 7 bases removed from V and 3 bases from J, the gap between germline ends came to 19 bases. The CDR3 sequence: CSARGFTGIYEQYF. The CDR3 DNA sequence: TGCAGCGCTAGGGGCTTCACAGGGATCTACGAGCAGTACTTC.